A selection of T cell receptor beta chains follows, all from one sample in a study of siplizumab effects on memory and regulatory T cells. Only in-frame clones appear in the TCRdb table, and some are missing; sequencing was by immunoSEQ multiplex PCR. The sample has about 72,000 clones, roughly nine tenths seen once. Sequenced sample: CD8+ T cells sorted from blood. The source is a human donor in good health. Both conserved end residues are part of each CDR3. The D gene is left open where the match is weak. Size is omitted from some rows. Given values are once, few, many or a class for expanded clones.

v_call: TRBV5-5
j_call: TRBJ2-7
d_call: TRBD1
clone_size: .
cdr3_aa: CASSLYVTGQGAYEQYF
cdr3_nt: TGTGCCAGCAGCTTGTACGTCACCGGTCAGGGGGCCTACGAGCAGTACTTC

v_call: TRBV5-6
j_call: TRBJ2-7
d_call: TRBD1
clone_size: once
cdr3_aa: CASSLGGTAYEQYF
cdr3_nt: TGTGCCAGCAGCTTGGGAGGGACAGCCTACGAGCAGTACTTC

v_call: TRBV28
j_call: TRBJ2-4
d_call: .
clone_size: once
cdr3_aa: CASSFNYNIQYF
cdr3_nt: TGTGCCAGCAGTTTCAACTACAACATTCAGTACTTC

v_call: TRBV6-1
j_call: TRBJ1-4
d_call: TRBD1
clone_size: .
cdr3_aa: CASSEGRGGEKLFF
cdr3_nt: TGTGCCAGCAGTGAAGGCAGGGGGGGAGAAAAACTGTTTTTT

v_call: TRBV4-2
j_call: TRBJ2-1
d_call: TRBD1
clone_size: .
cdr3_aa: CASSQERTGGYYNEQFF
cdr3_nt: TGTGCCAGCAGCCAAGAACGGACAGGGGGGTACTACAATGAGCAGTTCTTC

v_call: TRBV6-5
j_call: TRBJ2-1
d_call: TRBD1
clone_size: .
cdr3_aa: CASSPDRVPDNEQFF
cdr3_nt: TGTGCCAGCAGCCCAGACAGGGTACCAGACAATGAGCAGTTCTTC

v_call: TRBV2
j_call: TRBJ1-1
d_call: .
clone_size: .
cdr3_aa: CASGGQGYTEAFF
cdr3_nt: TGTGCCAGCGGAGGTCAGGGGTACACTGAAGCTTTCTTT

v_call: TRBV6-6
j_call: TRBJ1-1
d_call: .
clone_size: .
cdr3_aa: CASSYSSRATEAFF
cdr3_nt: TGTGCCAGCAGTTACTCGTCCAGGGCCACTGAAGCTTTCTTT

v_call: TRBV27
j_call: TRBJ2-7
d_call: .
clone_size: .
cdr3_aa: CASSSSRAERFYEQYF
cdr3_nt: TGTGCCAGCAGTTCCTCCAGGGCGGAACGTTTCTACGAGCAGTACTTC

v_call: TRBV29-1
j_call: TRBJ2-1
d_call: TRBD2
clone_size: .
cdr3_aa: CSVLGTIYNEQFF
cdr3_nt: TGCAGCGTCTTGGGGACTATCTACAATGAGCAGTTCTTC

v_call: TRBV27
j_call: TRBJ2-1
d_call: .
clone_size: .
cdr3_aa: CASSLRAGANEQFF
cdr3_nt: TGTGCCAGCAGTTTAAGGGCGGGGGCCAATGAGCAGTTCTTC

v_call: TRBV10-1
j_call: TRBJ2-1
d_call: TRBD2
clone_size: .
cdr3_aa: CASGLAGYNEQFF
cdr3_nt: TGCGCCAGTGGACTAGCGGGGTACAATGAGCAGTTCTTC

v_call: TRBV25-1
j_call: TRBJ1-5
d_call: TRBD1
clone_size: once
cdr3_aa: CASSWDRDQPQHF
cdr3_nt: TGTGCCAGCAGCTGGGACAGAGATCAGCCCCAGCATTTT

v_call: TRBV6-1
j_call: TRBJ2-1
d_call: TRBD2
clone_size: .
cdr3_aa: CASSELLAGGNEQFF
cdr3_nt: TGTGCCAGCAGTGAACTTCTAGCGGGAGGGAATGAGCAGTTCTTC

v_call: TRBV5-1
j_call: TRBJ2-7
d_call: .
clone_size: .
cdr3_aa: CASTSGPSDYEQYF
cdr3_nt: TGCGCCAGCACCTCCGGGCCTAGCGACTACGAGCAGTACTTC

v_call: TRBV27
j_call: TRBJ2-7
d_call: .
clone_size: .
cdr3_aa: CASSLGGYSYEQYF
cdr3_nt: TGTGCCAGCAGTCTAGGGGGATACTCCTACGAGCAGTACTTC

v_call: TRBV10-3
j_call: TRBJ2-2
d_call: .
clone_size: .
cdr3_aa: CAITRGPGLNTGELFF
cdr3_nt: TGTGCCATCACCCGGGGGCCGGGGTTAAACACCGGGGAGCTGTTTTTT

v_call: TRBV6-5
j_call: TRBJ2-7
d_call: .
clone_size: .
cdr3_aa: CASSRGSVFYEQYF
cdr3_nt: TGTGCCAGCAGCCGGGGCTCTGTGTTCTACGAGCAGTACTTC

v_call: TRBV29-1
j_call: TRBJ2-1
d_call: TRBD2
clone_size: .
cdr3_aa: CSVVGLAGFSYNEQFF
cdr3_nt: TGCAGCGTTGTCGGTCTAGCGGGCTTCTCCTACAATGAGCAGTTCTTC

v_call: TRBV7-9
j_call: TRBJ1-5
d_call: .
clone_size: .
cdr3_aa: CASSSSWGAQPQHF
cdr3_nt: TGTGCCAGCAGCTCATCTTGGGGGGCTCAGCCCCAGCATTTT

v_call: TRBV7-9
j_call: TRBJ1-5
d_call: TRBD1
clone_size: few
cdr3_aa: CASSLVGRGLNQPQHF
cdr3_nt: TGTGCCAGCAGCTTAGTAGGCAGGGGGCTGAATCAGCCCCAGCATTTT

v_call: TRBV11-2
j_call: TRBJ2-1
d_call: .
clone_size: .
cdr3_aa: CASSSRLGQFF
cdr3_nt: TGTGCCAGCAGCTCTAGACTTGGGCAGTTCTTC

v_call: TRBV11-2
j_call: TRBJ1-2
d_call: .
clone_size: .
cdr3_aa: CASSLVAGRLDYGYTF
cdr3_nt: TGTGCCAGCAGCTTAGTCGCGGGGCGTCTCGACTATGGCTACACCTTC

v_call: TRBV14
j_call: TRBJ2-7
d_call: .
clone_size: .
cdr3_aa: CASSQPLSYEQYF
cdr3_nt: TGTGCCAGCAGCCAACCTTTATCCTACGAGCAGTACTTC

v_call: TRBV21-1
j_call: TRBJ2-1
d_call: .
clone_size: .
cdr3_aa: CASKRGRYNEQFF
cdr3_nt: TGTGCCAGCAAGAGGGGCCGCTACAATGAGCAGTTCTTC

v_call: TRBV29-1
j_call: TRBJ2-1
d_call: .
clone_size: .
cdr3_aa: CSALQDYNEQFF
cdr3_nt: TGCAGCGCCCTTCAGGACTACAATGAGCAGTTCTTC

v_call: TRBV7-9
j_call: TRBJ2-2
d_call: TRBD1
clone_size: .
cdr3_aa: CASTPLWDSSTGELFF
cdr3_nt: TGTGCCAGCACCCCCTTGTGGGACAGTAGCACCGGGGAGCTGTTTTTT

v_call: TRBV27
j_call: TRBJ2-7
d_call: TRBD1
clone_size: .
cdr3_aa: CASSLRQGAYEQYF
cdr3_nt: TGTGCCAGCAGTTTACGTCAGGGGGCCTACGAGCAGTACTTC

v_call: TRBV27
j_call: TRBJ2-3
d_call: .
clone_size: .
cdr3_aa: CASSLFPADTQYF
cdr3_nt: TGTGCCAGCAGTTTATTCCCAGCGGATACGCAGTATTTT

v_call: TRBV2
j_call: TRBJ2-5
d_call: .
clone_size: .
cdr3_aa: CASSEGVGVAETQYF
cdr3_nt: TGTGCCAGCAGTGAAGGCGTGGGGGTGGCTGAGACCCAGTACTTC

v_call: TRBV15
j_call: TRBJ2-1
d_call: TRBD1
clone_size: .
cdr3_aa: CATSDRDRGHNEQFF
cdr3_nt: TGTGCCACCAGCGACCGGGACAGGGGACACAATGAGCAGTTCTTC

v_call: TRBV7-9
j_call: TRBJ1-1
d_call: .
clone_size: .
cdr3_aa: CASSFLNTEAFF
cdr3_nt: TGTGCCAGCAGCTTTTTGAACACTGAAGCTTTCTTT

v_call: TRBV10-3
j_call: TRBJ1-4
d_call: TRBD1
clone_size: .
cdr3_aa: CAISEGTGGQGTKLFF
cdr3_nt: TGTGCCATCAGTGAGGGGACAGGGGGCCAGGGTACTAAACTGTTTTTT

v_call: TRBV10-3
j_call: TRBJ2-3
d_call: TRBD2
clone_size: .
cdr3_aa: CAISGPGRVAGYTDTQYF
cdr3_nt: TGTGCCATCAGCGGGCCGGGGCGGGTAGCGGGGTACACAGATACGCAGTATTTT

v_call: TRBV7-9
j_call: TRBJ1-2
d_call: .
clone_size: .
cdr3_aa: CASSFRGGNYGYTF
cdr3_nt: TGTGCCAGCAGCTTTAGAGGCGGAAACTATGGCTACACCTTC

v_call: TRBV27
j_call: TRBJ2-5
d_call: .
clone_size: .
cdr3_aa: CASSLIGGPQTQYF
cdr3_nt: TGTGCCAGCAGTTTAATTGGGGGCCCCCAGACCCAGTACTTC

v_call: TRBV4-1
j_call: TRBJ2-6
d_call: .
clone_size: .
cdr3_aa: CASSQDLQGLLAGANVLTF
cdr3_nt: TGCGCCAGCAGCCAAGATCTCCAGGGGCTACTGGCAGGGGCCAACGTCCTGACTTTC

v_call: TRBV5-1
j_call: TRBJ2-3
d_call: .
clone_size: .
cdr3_aa: CASSRPSGLQGTDTQYF
cdr3_nt: TGCGCCAGCAGCAGACCCTCGGGTCTTCAAGGCACAGATACGCAGTATTTT

v_call: TRBV5-3
j_call: TRBJ2-3
d_call: TRBD2
clone_size: .
cdr3_aa: CASSFGTSGTDTQYF
cdr3_nt: TGTGCCAGCAGCTTTGGGACTAGCGGCACAGATACGCAGTATTTT

v_call: TRBV11-2
j_call: TRBJ2-7
d_call: .
clone_size: .
cdr3_aa: CASSLGGARYEQYF
cdr3_nt: TGTGCCAGCAGCTTGGGCGGGGCGAGGTACGAGCAGTACTTC

v_call: TRBV19
j_call: TRBJ2-7
d_call: TRBD1
clone_size: .
cdr3_aa: CASSPGTGGAYEQYF
cdr3_nt: TGTGCCAGTAGCCCCGGGACAGGGGGCGCCTACGAGCAGTACTTC

v_call: TRBV21-1
j_call: TRBJ2-7
d_call: .
clone_size: .
cdr3_aa: CASSKGGPGRPPRTGSYEQYF
cdr3_nt: TGTGCCAGCAGCAAAGGGGGACCTGGGCGGCCCCCTCGTACAGGCTCCTACGAGCAGTACTTC

v_call: TRBV10-2
j_call: TRBJ2-7
d_call: .
clone_size: .
cdr3_aa: CASSESSGLTEQYF
cdr3_nt: TGCGCCAGCAGTGAGTCGAGCGGATTAACGGAGCAGTACTTC

v_call: TRBV5-4
j_call: TRBJ2-4
d_call: .
clone_size: .
cdr3_aa: CASSSSEETNIQYF
cdr3_nt: TGTGCCAGCAGCTCCTCGGAAGAGACAAACATTCAGTACTTC

v_call: TRBV2
j_call: TRBJ2-1
d_call: TRBD2
clone_size: medium-sized
cdr3_aa: CASRTGTSDHEQFF
cdr3_nt: TGTGCCAGCCGAACCGGGACTAGCGACCATGAGCAGTTCTTC

v_call: TRBV7-3
j_call: TRBJ2-3
d_call: TRBD2
clone_size: .
cdr3_aa: CASSFVAGDTDTQYF
cdr3_nt: TGTGCCAGCAGCTTTGTAGCGGGGGACACAGATACGCAGTATTTT

v_call: TRBV7-8
j_call: TRBJ2-2
d_call: .
clone_size: .
cdr3_aa: CASSLVGLNTGELFF
cdr3_nt: TGTGCCAGCAGCTTAGTGGGTCTTAACACCGGGGAGCTGTTTTTT

v_call: TRBV5-6
j_call: TRBJ2-7
d_call: TRBD1
clone_size: medium-sized
cdr3_aa: CASRVLRRTGAYEQYF
cdr3_nt: TGTGCCAGCAGGGTATTGAGAAGGACAGGGGCCTACGAGCAGTACTTC

v_call: TRBV7-3
j_call: TRBJ2-5
d_call: TRBD2
clone_size: .
cdr3_aa: CASSLGVSTSGFQETQYF
cdr3_nt: TGTGCCAGCAGCTTAGGAGTTTCGACTAGCGGTTTCCAAGAGACCCAGTACTTC

v_call: TRBV19
j_call: TRBJ1-1
d_call: .
clone_size: .
cdr3_aa: CASRAGDTEAFF
cdr3_nt: TGTGCCAGTAGGGCCGGGGACACTGAAGCTTTCTTT

v_call: TRBV27
j_call: TRBJ1-6
d_call: TRBD1
clone_size: .
cdr3_aa: CASTYLPGTESNSPLHF
cdr3_nt: TGTGCCAGCACCTACCTGCCCGGGACAGAGAGTAATTCACCCCTCCACTTT

v_call: TRBV27
j_call: TRBJ1-1
d_call: .
clone_size: .
cdr3_aa: CASSLSSLELGLGSEAFF
cdr3_nt: TGTGCCAGCAGTTTATCGTCTTTAGAATTAGGACTCGGTTCTGAAGCTTTCTTT

v_call: TRBV2
j_call: TRBJ2-1
d_call: .
clone_size: .
cdr3_aa: CASSQGSGRSYNEQFF
cdr3_nt: TGTGCCAGCAGTCAAGGGTCAGGGAGGTCGTACAATGAGCAGTTCTTC

v_call: TRBV27
j_call: TRBJ2-7
d_call: .
clone_size: .
cdr3_aa: CASSSTLQVYEQYF
cdr3_nt: TGTGCCAGCAGTTCCACCCTTCAGGTCTACGAGCAGTACTTC

v_call: TRBV27
j_call: TRBJ2-7
d_call: .
clone_size: .
cdr3_aa: CASSYADGSYEQYF
cdr3_nt: TGTGCCAGCAGTTACGCGGACGGGAGCTACGAGCAGTACTTC

v_call: TRBV10-3
j_call: TRBJ1-1
d_call: .
clone_size: .
cdr3_aa: CAISGSGNTEAFF
cdr3_nt: TGTGCCATCAGTGGCAGTGGGAACACTGAAGCTTTCTTT

v_call: TRBV11-2
j_call: TRBJ2-2
d_call: TRBD2
clone_size: .
cdr3_aa: CASSLEAIAGAGELFF
cdr3_nt: TGTGCCAGCAGCTTAGAAGCTATAGCGGGGGCCGGGGAGCTGTTTTTT

v_call: TRBV4-1
j_call: TRBJ1-5
d_call: TRBD1
clone_size: few
cdr3_aa: CASSPARQGAHQPQHF
cdr3_nt: TGCGCCAGCAGCCCAGCCCGACAGGGGGCCCATCAGCCCCAGCATTTT

v_call: TRBV6-5
j_call: TRBJ1-5
d_call: .
clone_size: .
cdr3_aa: CASSAISLVGPQHF
cdr3_nt: TGTGCCAGCAGTGCCATATCCTTAGTGGGGCCCCAGCATTTT

v_call: TRBV4-1
j_call: TRBJ1-3
d_call: .
clone_size: .
cdr3_aa: CASSQVGNTIYF
cdr3_nt: TGCGCCAGCAGCCAAGTGGGAAACACCATATATTTT